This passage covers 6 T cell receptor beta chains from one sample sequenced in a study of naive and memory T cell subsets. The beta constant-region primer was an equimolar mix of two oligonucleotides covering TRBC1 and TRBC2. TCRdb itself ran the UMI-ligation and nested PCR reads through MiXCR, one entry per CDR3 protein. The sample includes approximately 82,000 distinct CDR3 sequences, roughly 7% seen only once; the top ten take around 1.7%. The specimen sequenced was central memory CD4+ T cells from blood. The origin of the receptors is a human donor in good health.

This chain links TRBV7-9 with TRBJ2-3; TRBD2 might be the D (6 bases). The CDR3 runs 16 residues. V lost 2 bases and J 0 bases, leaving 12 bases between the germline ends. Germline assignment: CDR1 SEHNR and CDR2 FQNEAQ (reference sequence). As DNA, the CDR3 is TGTGCCAGCAGCTTACGCCTTAGCGGAAGCACAGATACGCAGTATTTT. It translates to CASSLRLSGSTDTQYF.

As DNA, the CDR3 is TGTGCCAGCAGTCCTTTCAACGGGGGGCAATTAAATGAGCAGTTCTTC. Protein: CASSPFNGGQLNEQFF. This chain connects TRBV27 to TRBJ2-1; weak D call: TRBD2 (7 bases). V was shortened by 5 bases and J by 7 bases, with 21 bases between the two germline ends. Germline V CDR1 and CDR2: MNHEY, SMNVEV (reference sequence). The CDR3 spans 16 residues.

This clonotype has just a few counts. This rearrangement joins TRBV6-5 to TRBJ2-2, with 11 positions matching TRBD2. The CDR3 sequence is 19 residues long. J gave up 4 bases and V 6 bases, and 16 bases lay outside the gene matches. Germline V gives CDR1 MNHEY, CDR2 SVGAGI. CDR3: CASRERPLSGRAATGELFF. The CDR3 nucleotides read TGTGCCAGCAGAGAGAGACCTCTTAGCGGGAGGGCGGCCACCGGGGAGCTGTTTTTT.

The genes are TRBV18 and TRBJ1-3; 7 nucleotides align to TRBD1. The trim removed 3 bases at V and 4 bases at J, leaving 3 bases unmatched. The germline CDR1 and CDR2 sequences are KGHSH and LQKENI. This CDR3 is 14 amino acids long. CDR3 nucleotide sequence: TGTGCCAGCTCACCGACAGGGTTCGGAAACACCATATATTTT. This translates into CASSPTGFGNTIYF.

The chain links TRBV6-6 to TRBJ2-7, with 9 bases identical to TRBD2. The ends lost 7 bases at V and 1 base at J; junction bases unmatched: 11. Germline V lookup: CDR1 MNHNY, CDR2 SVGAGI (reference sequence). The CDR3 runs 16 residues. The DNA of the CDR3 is TGTGCCAGCACCAGAGAACTAGCGGGTGTTTCCTACGAGCAGTACTTC. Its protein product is CASTRELAGVSYEQYF.

The CDR3 DNA reads as TGCGCCAGCAGCTCCGGGACAGGCGTGACCGGGGAGCTGTTTTTT. Encoded protein: CASSSGTGVTGELFF. The chain combines TRBV5-1 with TRBJ2-2; 8 bases agree with TRBD1. Trimming removed 3 bases from V and 5 bases from J; junction bases left unmatched: 6. The CDR3 loop spans 15 amino acids. Germline CDR1 and CDR2: SGHRS and YFSETQ.